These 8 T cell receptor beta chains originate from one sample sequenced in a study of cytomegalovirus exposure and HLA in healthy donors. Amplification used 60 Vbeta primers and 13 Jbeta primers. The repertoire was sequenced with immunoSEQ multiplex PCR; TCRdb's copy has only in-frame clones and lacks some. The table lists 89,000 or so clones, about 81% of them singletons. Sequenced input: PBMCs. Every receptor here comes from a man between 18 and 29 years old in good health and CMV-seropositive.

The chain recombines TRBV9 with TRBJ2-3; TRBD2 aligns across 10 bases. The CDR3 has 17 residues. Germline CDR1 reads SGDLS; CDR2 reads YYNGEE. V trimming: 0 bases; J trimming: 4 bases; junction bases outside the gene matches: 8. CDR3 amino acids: CASSVASSGGLADTQYF. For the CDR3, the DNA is TGTGCCAGCAGCGTAGCCTCTAGCGGGGGATTAGCAGATACGCAGTATTTT.

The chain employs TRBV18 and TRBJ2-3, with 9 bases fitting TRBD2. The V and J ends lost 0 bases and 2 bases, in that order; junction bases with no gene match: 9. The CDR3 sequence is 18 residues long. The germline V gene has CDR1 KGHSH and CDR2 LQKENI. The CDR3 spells CASSPPPVAGVFTDTQYF. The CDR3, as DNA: TGTGCCAGCTCACCACCGCCGGTAGCGGGGGTTTTCACAGATACGCAGTATTTT.

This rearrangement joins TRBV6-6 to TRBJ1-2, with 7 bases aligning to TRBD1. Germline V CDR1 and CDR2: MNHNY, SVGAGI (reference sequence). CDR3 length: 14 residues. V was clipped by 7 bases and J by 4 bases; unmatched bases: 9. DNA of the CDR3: TGTGCCAGCAAGGGGGCGGAGCAACTCTATGGCTACACCTTC. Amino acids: CASKGAEQLYGYTF.

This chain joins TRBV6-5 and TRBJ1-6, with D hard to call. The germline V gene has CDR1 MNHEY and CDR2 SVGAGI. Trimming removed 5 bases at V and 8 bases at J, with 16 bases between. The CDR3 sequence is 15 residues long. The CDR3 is CASSAHRVGDSPLHF. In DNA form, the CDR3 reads TGTGCCAGCAGTGCGCACCGGGTCGGAGATTCACCCCTCCACTTT.

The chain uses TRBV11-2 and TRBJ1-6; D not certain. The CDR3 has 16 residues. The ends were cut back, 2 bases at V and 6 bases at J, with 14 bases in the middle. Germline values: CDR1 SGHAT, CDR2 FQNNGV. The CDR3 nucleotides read TGTGCCAGCAGCTTAAATTCTCGGGGTCCTAATTCACCCCTCCACTTT. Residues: CASSLNSRGPNSPLHF.

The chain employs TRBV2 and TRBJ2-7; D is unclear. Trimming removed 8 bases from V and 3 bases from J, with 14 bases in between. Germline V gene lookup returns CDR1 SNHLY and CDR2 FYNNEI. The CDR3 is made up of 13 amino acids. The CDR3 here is CASLRDTDYEQYF. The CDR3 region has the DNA TGTGCCAGCCTGCGAGACACAGACTACGAGCAGTACTTC.

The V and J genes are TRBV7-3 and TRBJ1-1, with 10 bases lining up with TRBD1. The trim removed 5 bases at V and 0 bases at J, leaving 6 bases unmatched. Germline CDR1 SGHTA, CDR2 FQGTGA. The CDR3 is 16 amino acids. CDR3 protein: CASSPGTGEMNTEAFF. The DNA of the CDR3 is TGTGCCAGCAGCCCCGGGACAGGGGAGATGAACACTGAAGCTTTCTTT.

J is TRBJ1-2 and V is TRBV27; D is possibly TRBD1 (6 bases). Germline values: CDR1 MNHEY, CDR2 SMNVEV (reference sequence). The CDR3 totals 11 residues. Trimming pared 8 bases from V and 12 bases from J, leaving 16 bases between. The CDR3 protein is CASGTRQAHTF. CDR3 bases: TGTGCCAGCGGTACTAGACAGGCACACACCTTC.